Here is one T cell receptor (beta chain) with its context. Profiling relied on immunoSEQ multiplex PCR, and the TCRdb table lists in-frame clones only, not all of them. This table holds around 200,000 clones, around nine tenths found once. The sample originates from a study of blood T cell repertoires in COVID-19. This CDR3 is 14 amino acids long. Per germline, CDR1 SEHNR and CDR2 FQNEAQ (reference sequence). V shed 4 bases and J 4 bases; nucleotides not matched to a gene: 1. Sequenced: peripheral blood. This sequence was found in a young woman who had recovered from COVID-19. The rearrangement joins TRBV7-9 to TRBJ1-5, with TRBD1 matching over 10 bases. CDR3 region: CASSSGQGNQPQHF. The CDR3 DNA is TGTGCCAGCAGCTCGGGACAGGGGAATCAGCCCCAGCATTTT.